The next 2 T cell receptor beta chains were all read from a single sample in a study of CD8 T cells in Susac syndrome (dated by TCRdb to between 2017 and 2020). Receptor libraries were prepared by the immunoSEQ multiplex PCR assay. RNA was extracted using the RNeasy kit, and about 0.45 to 1 microgram was reverse transcribed with random hexamers. TCRdb trimmed public reads at Q25 via fastp, called clones via MiXCR and kept in-frame beta chains. Each CDR3 protein appears once, grouped with its most common genes and DNA. The sample includes about 130,000 distinct CDR3 sequences, with around 95% observed a single time. In total, the top ten clones hold over 0.2% of the sample. Sample: CD8+ T cells from PBMCs. These receptor sequences come from a human donor with Susac syndrome.

This clonotype was seen just once. This sequence joins TRBV19 and TRBJ2-5; 7 nucleotides agree with TRBD1. There are 15 residues in the CDR3. Germline V gene data show CDR1 as LNHDA and CDR2 as SQIVND (reference sequence). V trimming: 3 bases; J trimming: 4 bases; junction bases outside the gene matches: 8. The CDR3 region is CASSMVGGAGETQYF. CDR3 DNA: TGTGCCAGTAGTATGGTAGGGGGCGCGGGAGAGACCCAGTACTTC.

The chain links TRBV28 to TRBJ2-7; D might be TRBD1 or TRBD2, each matching 5 bases. The CDR3 has 14 amino acids. CDR1 is MDHEN and CDR2 is SYDVKM in the germline V gene. Trimming removed 2 bases from V and 4 bases from J, with 12 bases in between. CDR3 DNA sequence: TGTGCCAGCAGTTTAGGGACGGCATCTTACGAGCAGTACTTC. It is translated as CASSLGTASYEQYF.